The sequence of this T cell receptor (beta chain) was determined in a study of monozygotic twins with cystic fibrosis. Study-level background: With about 15 PCR cycles, barcoded libraries came from 2.5 to 3.5 micrograms of fragmented DNA.

Broader study findings: In this small cohort, shared CDR3 numbers showed no association with age, concordance or disease severity. Median Simpson clonality of 0.0095 suggested naive T cells predominated. Nucleotide-identical clonotype sharing was significantly higher within monozygotic CF twin pairs than between unrelated CF individuals.

This clone appeared a single time. Its antigen is unidentified. Germline CDR1 SGHNT, CDR2 YENEEA. The CDR3 extends over 13 amino acids. Trimming removed 8 bases from V and 6 bases from J; junction bases left unmatched: 1. Sequencing was performed with immunoSEQ multiplex PCR; in TCRdb, only in-frame clones are kept and a portion is missing. Among 4,000 to 5,500 clones listed, 96% were seen once. This receptor was taken from a boy aged 2 to 10 with cystic fibrosis. The source material was blood. This chain uses TRBV11-3 with TRBJ2-5; 15 positions agree with TRBD2. CDR3 in DNA: TGTGCCAGCGGACTAGCGGGGGGGAAGACCCAGTACTTC. It yields the protein CASGLAGGKTQYF.